The clone carrying this TCR beta chain was recorded once. This CDR3 comprises 16 residues. The V gene's germline CDR1 is SGHNT and CDR2 YYREEE (reference sequence). Trimming took 3 bases from V and 2 from J; bases not matched to a gene: 7. The data were produced by immunoSEQ multiplex PCR, yet TCRdb's version contains in-frame clones alone and is incomplete. Among 30,000 to 40,000 clones listed, 86% were seen once. This sample was included in a study of control samples from healthy donors and cancer patients. Material for sequencing was PBMCs. The V gene is TRBV5-4, the J gene TRBJ2-2; 7 nucleotides align to TRBD1. The source of this sequence is a woman aged 35 to 49 with lung cancer. The CDR3 loop is CASSSQGVTNTGELFF. Written as DNA, the CDR3 is TGTGCCAGCAGCTCGCAGGGGGTGACCAACACCGGGGAGCTGTTTTTT. The variable domain in full, completed from reference TRBV5-4 and TRBJ2-2, reads ETGVTQSPTHLIKTRGQQVTLRCSSQSGHNTVSWYQQALGQGPQFIFQYYREEENGRGNFPPRFSGLQFPNYSSELNVNALELDDSALYLCASSSQGVTNTGELFFGEGSRLTVL.